This is a list of T cell receptor beta chains from one sample in a study of cytomegalovirus exposure and HLA in healthy donors. Assay used: immunoSEQ multiplex PCR; TCRdb lists only in-frame clones, some missing. This sample has about 260,000 clones, with about nine tenths found just once. Sequences were obtained from PBMCs. Every receptor here comes from a woman under 40 in good health and CMV-seronegative. The CDR3 runs from the conserved cysteine through the conserved F or W.

j_call v_call cdr3_aa
TRBJ2-1 TRBV7-5 CARSPTLAHNEQFF
TRBJ2-1 TRBV4-3 CASSQNAGGPDNEQFF
TRBJ2-3 TRBV12-5 CASALSAVYAQYF
TRBJ2-5 TRBV18 CASSVETQYF
TRBJ2-5 TRBV4-1 CASSHYMTGAEETQYF
TRBJ1-5 TRBV15 CATSRDLYSNQPQHF
TRBJ1-4 TRBV11-2 CASSLSTTGSNEKLFF
TRBJ2-3 TRBV28 CASKTANTDTQYF
TRBJ2-7 TRBV10-3 CAISLTDTYEQYF
TRBJ2-7 TRBV6-5 CASSLNYEQYF
TRBJ1-1 TRBV27 CASRTPWGGYNTEAFF
TRBJ2-1 TRBV19 CASSMGQGRYNEQFF
TRBJ2-6 TRBV6-1 CASRVVSGANVLTF
TRBJ1-1 TRBV4-1 CASSQSGTGGMNTEAFF
TRBJ2-5 TRBV29-1 CSVELAARFQETQYF
TRBJ1-1 TRBV28 CASNGNTEAFF